These 21 T cell receptor beta chains share one sample of origin, sequenced in a study of PD-1 blockade in classical Hodgkin lymphoma. Time point indicated: newly diagnosed, previously untreated cHL patient sample. The authors purified CD4+ T cells from thawed PBMCs by magnetic negative selection. Clones were read by immunoSEQ multiplex PCR, and TCRdb kept only the in-frame ones, dropping some. This table has some 35,000 clones, more than 85% appearing once. Sequenced input: CD4+ T cells from blood. The origin of the receptors is a human donor with classical Hodgkin lymphoma.

The rearrangement links TRBV14 to TRBJ2-7; D ambiguous. This CDR3 has 14 amino acids. CDR1 and CDR2 from the germline V gene are SGHDN and FVKESK. Trimming took 4 bases from V and 2 from J, leaving 12 bases between them. The CDR3 sequence is CASSPLGPPYEQYF. The CDR3 region has the DNA TGTGCCAGCAGCCCACTGGGCCCGCCCTACGAGCAGTACTTC.

This clone is a singleton in its sample. This sequence joins TRBV5-1 and TRBJ2-1; D is ambiguous. Trimming left V 4 bases short and J 9 bases short, with 11 bases between. Germline V gives CDR1 SGHRS, CDR2 YFSETQ. This CDR3 has 12 residues. In nucleotides, the CDR3 is TGCGCCAGCAGCCAAGGCGGTATTGAGCAGTTCTTC. Its translation: CASSQGGIEQFF.

The chain links TRBV29-1 to TRBJ2-5, with 8 bases fitting TRBD1. Looked up from germline, CDR1 is SQVTM and CDR2 is ANQGSEA. Trimming cost V 6 bases and J 1 base; bases outside gene matches: 1. This CDR3 region has 12 residues. The CDR3, as DNA: TGCAGCGTCGACAGGGGCCAAGAGACCCAGTACTTC. Its translation: CSVDRGQETQYF.

The chain couples TRBV4-3 to TRBJ2-2; 7 bases are shared with TRBD2. Germline assignment: CDR1 LGHNA and CDR2 YSLEER. V shed 0 bases and J 7 bases; nucleotides not matched to a gene: 14. There are 18 residues in the CDR3. The CDR3 reads CASSQDPLADRPVGELFF. DNA for the CDR3: TGCGCCAGCAGCCAAGATCCCCTAGCGGATAGGCCTGTCGGGGAGCTGTTTTTT.

The chain recombines TRBV28 with TRBJ1-6, with 7 nucleotides matching TRBD1. The junction had 8 bases not matched to a gene; V was cut back by 3 bases and J by 9 bases. There are 15 residues in the CDR3. Germline V CDR1 and CDR2: MDHEN, SYDVKM. CDR3 in DNA: TGTGCCAGCAGTTTGCGAGACAGGGACAGTTCACCCCTCCACTTT. Protein: CASSLRDRDSSPLHF.

The chain combines TRBV6-5 with TRBJ2-2; 8 bases line up with TRBD1. V was pared by 11 bases and J by 6 bases, with 8 bases of the junction left unmatched. The CDR3 loop spans 13 amino acids. The germline V gene has CDR1 MNHEY and CDR2 SVGAGI. For the CDR3, the DNA is TGTGCCGGCGGACAGGGTCGCTCCGGGGAGCTGTTTTTT. Residues: CAGGQGRSGELFF.

This chain connects TRBV5-1 to TRBJ1-2, with 7 bases matching TRBD1. The CDR3 runs to 14 residues. Losses at the gene ends were 0 bases for V and 7 bases for J; bases not matched to a gene: 6. Germline V CDR1 and CDR2: SGHRS, YFSETQ. The CDR3 protein is CASSLEGGIRGYTF. CDR3 DNA sequence: TGCGCCAGCAGCTTGGAAGGGGGCATTCGTGGCTACACCTTC.

V and J are TRBV6-6 and TRBJ1-1; tentatively, D is TRBD1 (5 bases). Trimming pared 4 bases from V and 1 base from J, leaving 10 bases between. This CDR3 contains 14 residues. Per the germline V gene, CDR1 is MNHNY and CDR2 is SVGAGI (reference sequence). The CDR3 nucleotides read TGTGCCAGCAGTTCGCGCAGGGAGAACACTGAAGCTTTCTTT. It specifies CASSSRRENTEAFF.

A single count supports this clone. This chain joins TRBV4-3 and TRBJ2-5, with D unresolved. The CDR3 totals 8 residues. Germline lookup yields CDR1 LGHNA and CDR2 YSLEER. The V gene lost 11 bases and the J gene lost 4 bases, with 2 bases spanning the gap. CDR3 DNA: TGCGCCGGAGAGACCCAGTACTTC. It codes for CAGETQYF.

The chain joins TRBV10-2 to TRBJ1-2; D gene uncertain. Germline values: CDR1 WSHSY, CDR2 SAAADI. V lost 8 bases, J lost 6 bases, and 16 bases lay in between. The CDR3 is 13 amino acids. CDR3 amino acids: CASPQRSANGYTF. The CDR3 DNA reads TGCGCCAGCCCCCAGCGCAGCGCGAATGGCTACACCTTC.

This clone was counted once. This chain links TRBV4-2 with TRBJ2-2; D ambiguous. The CDR3 has 14 residues. Germline V gene data show CDR1 as LGHNA and CDR2 as YNFKEQ. Deletions cut 1 base from V and 2 bases from J, with 5 bases between. The CDR3 region has the DNA TGTGCCAGCAGCCAAGGGGAAAACACCGGGGAGCTGTTTTTT. Translated, it gives CASSQGENTGELFF.

The rearrangement links TRBV5-1 to TRBJ2-5, with a tentative D call TRBD2 (5 bases). This CDR3 comprises 14 residues. Germline CDR1 is SGHRS and CDR2 is YFSETQ. The V gene lost 1 base and the J gene lost 2 bases, with 9 bases spanning the gap. The CDR3 DNA follows: TGCGCCAGCAGCTTGAGAGGGCGGCAAGAGACCCAGTACTTC. It encodes CASSLRGRQETQYF.

The V and J genes are TRBV15 and TRBJ1-1, with unresolved D. V lost 1 base, J lost 3 bases, and 9 bases lay in between. The CDR3 has 14 residues. Germline V gives CDR1 LNHNV, CDR2 YYDKDF (reference sequence). CDR3 bases: TGTGCCACCAGCAGAGGGCTCACGGACACTGAAGCTTTCTTT. This encodes CATSRGLTDTEAFF.

The rearrangement joins TRBV7-6 to TRBJ2-3; TRBD2 agrees at 9 bases. Germline CDR1 and CDR2: SGHVS and FNYEAQ. The CDR3 extends over 17 amino acids. The V gene end was trimmed by 6 bases and the J gene end by 1 base; junction bases not matched to a gene: 11. This CDR3 reads CASRSEGASGGTDTQYF. DNA of the CDR3: TGTGCCAGCAGATCCGAAGGGGCTAGCGGGGGCACAGATACGCAGTATTTT.

Here the CDR3 reads CASSEFKEGYGYTF. DNA for the CDR3: TGTGCCAGCAGTGAATTCAAGGAGGGCTATGGCTACACCTTC. The chain has TRBV6-1 and TRBJ1-2, with D unresolved. Germline values: CDR1 MNHNS, CDR2 SASEGT. This CDR3 has 14 residues. Deletions cut 2 bases from V and 4 bases from J, with 11 bases between.

The chain has TRBV5-1 and TRBJ1-2; D is undetermined. The CDR3 sequence is 13 residues long. Trimming pared 0 bases from V and 4 bases from J, leaving 7 bases between. Looked up from germline, CDR1 is SGHRS and CDR2 is YFSETQ. DNA of the CDR3: TGCGCCAGCAGCTTGGGCGGTGCCTATGGCTACACCTTC. It encodes CASSLGGAYGYTF. Filled out from reference TRBV5-1 and TRBJ1-2, the complete variable domain reads KAGVTQTPRYLIKTRGQQVTLSCSPISGHRSVSWYQQTPGQGLQFLFEYFSETQRNKGNFPGRFSGRQFSNSRSEMNVSTLELGDSALYLCASSLGGAYGYTFGSGTRLTVV.

The chain is built from TRBV5-1 and TRBJ1-1, with D possibly being TRBD1 (5 bases). The CDR3 contains 16 residues. Looked up from germline, CDR1 is SGHRS and CDR2 is YFSETQ. V shed 4 bases and J shed 3 bases, with 19 bases lying between them. Here the CDR3 reads CASSLTGTAYHTEAFF. CDR3 DNA sequence: TGCGCCAGCAGCCTTACCGGGACCGCCTACCACACTGAAGCTTTCTTT.

The chain links TRBV10-3 to TRBJ2-7; TRBD1 aligns across 9 bases. The CDR3 is 16 amino acids. Germline-derived CDR1 and CDR2 are ENHRY and SYGVKD. V shed 6 bases, J shed 4 bases, and the junction held 13 bases outside the gene matches. The CDR3 loop is CAISKVGPGQGYEQYF. DNA of the CDR3: TGTGCCATCAGCAAAGTAGGGCCGGGACAGGGATACGAGCAGTACTTC.

The CDR3 protein is CASSQVTGQGNQVGYGYTF. The CDR3 DNA reads TGTGCCAGCAGCCAAGTAACGGGACAGGGGAATCAAGTTGGGTATGGCTACACCTTC. This chain uses TRBV4-2 with TRBJ1-2, with 10 bases matching TRBD1. Germline loops: CDR1 LGHNA, CDR2 YNFKEQ. The CDR3 is 19 residues long. J lost 5 bases, V lost 1 base, and 16 bases had no gene match.

The rearrangement joins TRBV19 to TRBJ1-5; maybe TRBD1 (5 bases). The CDR3 is 15 amino acids. V was clipped by 1 base and J by 4 bases, with 11 bases between them. The germline V gene encodes CDR1 LNHDA and CDR2 SQIVND (reference sequence). The CDR3 sequence is CASSIAGIKNQPQHF. The DNA for the CDR3 is TGTGCCAGTAGTATAGCAGGGATTAAAAATCAGCCCCAGCATTTT.

The chain couples TRBV6-5 to TRBJ2-7; D is tentatively TRBD1 or TRBD2 (5 bases each). CDR3 length equals 15 residues. The V gene lost 1 base and the J gene lost 3 bases, with 13 bases spanning the gap. CDR1 and CDR2 from the germline V gene are MNHEY and SVGAGI. The CDR3 nucleotides are TGTGCCAGCAGTTACTTGCAGGGACCTAACTACGAGCAGTACTTC. This sequence encodes CASSYLQGPNYEQYF.